The present entry profiles one TCR beta chain with its context. Its specificity is unknown. Trimming cost V 6 bases and J 0 bases, with 8 bases left between them. Germline lookup yields CDR1 MRHNA and CDR2 SNTAGT. The CDR3 is made up of 13 amino acids. The entire patient cohort was treatment-naive prior to thyroid surgery. The sample comes from a study of metastatic and nonmetastatic thyroid tumors. Overall study findings and caveats: Within blood and tumor, benign nodules reportedly had significantly lower TCR beta diversity than malignant thyroid tumors did.

In the authors' workflow: The study took CDR3 differences across clinicopathological groups and made a distant-metastasis classifier for papillary thyroid cancer from them. TCRdb re-processed the PCR reads through MiXCR. None of the V and J calls come from the authors' own analysis; TCRdb made them. Among around 23,000 clones, roughly 22% were seen once, and the ten largest hold over 9%. The sample comprised tumor tissue. The V call is TRBV6-4, the J call TRBJ1-1, with D unclear. The receptor's source is a female donor with papillary thyroid cancer or a benign thyroid nodule (not recorded which). Some clones in this sample may be carry-over from other donors' samples. The CDR3 reads CASRRSMNTEAFF. CDR3 DNA sequence: TGTGCCAGCAGGAGAAGTATGAACACTGAAGCTTTCTTT.